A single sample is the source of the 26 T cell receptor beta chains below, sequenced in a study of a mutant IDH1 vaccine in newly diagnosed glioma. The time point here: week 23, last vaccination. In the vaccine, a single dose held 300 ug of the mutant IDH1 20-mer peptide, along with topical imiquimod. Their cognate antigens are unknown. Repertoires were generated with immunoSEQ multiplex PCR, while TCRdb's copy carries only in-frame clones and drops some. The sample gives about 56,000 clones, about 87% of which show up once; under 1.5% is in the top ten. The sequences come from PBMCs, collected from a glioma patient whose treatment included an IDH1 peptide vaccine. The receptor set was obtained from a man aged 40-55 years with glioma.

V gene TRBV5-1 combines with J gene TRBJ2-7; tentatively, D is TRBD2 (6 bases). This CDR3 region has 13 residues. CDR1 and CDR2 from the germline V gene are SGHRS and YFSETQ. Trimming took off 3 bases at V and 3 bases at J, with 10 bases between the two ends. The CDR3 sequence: CASSSPGDYEQYF. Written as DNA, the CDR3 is TGCGCCAGCAGCTCCCCGGGAGACTACGAGCAGTACTTC.

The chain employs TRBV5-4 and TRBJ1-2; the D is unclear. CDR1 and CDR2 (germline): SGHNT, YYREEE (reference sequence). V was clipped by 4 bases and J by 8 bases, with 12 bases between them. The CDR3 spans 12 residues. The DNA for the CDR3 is TGTGCCAGCAGCATAGGCCCAGGAGGCTACACCTTC. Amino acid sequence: CASSIGPGGYTF.

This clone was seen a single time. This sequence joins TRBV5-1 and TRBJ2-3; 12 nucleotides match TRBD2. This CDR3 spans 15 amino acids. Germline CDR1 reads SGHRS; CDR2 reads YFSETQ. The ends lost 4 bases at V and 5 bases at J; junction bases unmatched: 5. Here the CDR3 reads CASSPSGRAEDTQYF. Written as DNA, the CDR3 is TGCGCCAGCAGCCCTAGCGGGAGGGCCGAAGATACGCAGTATTTT.

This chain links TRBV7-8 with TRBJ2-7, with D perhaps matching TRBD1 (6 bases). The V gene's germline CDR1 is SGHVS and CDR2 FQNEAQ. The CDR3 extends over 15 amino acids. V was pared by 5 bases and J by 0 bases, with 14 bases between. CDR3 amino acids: CASSKRQEFSYEQYF. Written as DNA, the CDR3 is TGTGCCAGCAGCAAAAGACAGGAATTCTCCTACGAGCAGTACTTC.

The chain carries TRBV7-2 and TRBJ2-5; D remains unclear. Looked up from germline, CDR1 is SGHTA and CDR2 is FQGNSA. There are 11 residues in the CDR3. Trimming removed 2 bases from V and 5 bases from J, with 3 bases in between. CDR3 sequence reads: CASSLSETQYF. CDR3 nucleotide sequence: TGTGCCAGCAGCTTATCTGAGACCCAGTACTTC.

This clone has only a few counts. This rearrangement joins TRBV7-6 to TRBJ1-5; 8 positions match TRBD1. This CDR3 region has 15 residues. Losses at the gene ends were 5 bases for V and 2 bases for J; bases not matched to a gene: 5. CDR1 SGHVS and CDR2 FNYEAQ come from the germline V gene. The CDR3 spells CASSLTGGGNQPQHF. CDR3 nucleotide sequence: TGTGCCAGCAGCCTTACAGGGGGAGGCAATCAGCCCCAGCATTTT.

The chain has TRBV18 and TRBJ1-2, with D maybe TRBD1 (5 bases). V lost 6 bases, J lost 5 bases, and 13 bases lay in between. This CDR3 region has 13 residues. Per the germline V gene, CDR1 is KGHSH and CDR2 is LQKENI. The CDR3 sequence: CASSIDSSYGYTF. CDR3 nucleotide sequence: TGTGCCAGCTCTATCGACAGCTCTTATGGCTACACCTTC.

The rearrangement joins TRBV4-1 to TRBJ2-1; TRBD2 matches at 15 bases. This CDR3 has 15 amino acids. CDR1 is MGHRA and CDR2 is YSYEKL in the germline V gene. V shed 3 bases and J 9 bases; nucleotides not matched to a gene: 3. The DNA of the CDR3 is TGCGCCAGCAGCCAGGGACTAGCGGGAGGAGGTGAGCAGTTCTTC. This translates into CASSQGLAGGGEQFF.

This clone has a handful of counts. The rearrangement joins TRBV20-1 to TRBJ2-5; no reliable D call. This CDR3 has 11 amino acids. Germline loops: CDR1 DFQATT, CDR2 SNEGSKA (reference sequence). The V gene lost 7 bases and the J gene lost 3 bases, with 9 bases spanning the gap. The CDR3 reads CSGKAEETQYF. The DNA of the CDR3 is TGCAGTGGTAAGGCCGAAGAGACCCAGTACTTC.

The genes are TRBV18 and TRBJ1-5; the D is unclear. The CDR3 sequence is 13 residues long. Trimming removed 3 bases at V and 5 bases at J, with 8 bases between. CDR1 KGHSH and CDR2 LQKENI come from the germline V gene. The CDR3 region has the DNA TGTGCCAGCTCACCGGCGACCCATCAGCCCCAGCATTTT. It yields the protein CASSPATHQPQHF.

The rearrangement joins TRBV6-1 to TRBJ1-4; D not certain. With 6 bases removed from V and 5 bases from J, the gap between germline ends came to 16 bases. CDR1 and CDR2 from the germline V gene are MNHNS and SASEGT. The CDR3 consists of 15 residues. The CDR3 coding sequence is TGTGCCAGCAGGGCCGAGGGCCGCTTAAATGAAAAACTGTTTTTT. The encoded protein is CASRAEGRLNEKLFF.

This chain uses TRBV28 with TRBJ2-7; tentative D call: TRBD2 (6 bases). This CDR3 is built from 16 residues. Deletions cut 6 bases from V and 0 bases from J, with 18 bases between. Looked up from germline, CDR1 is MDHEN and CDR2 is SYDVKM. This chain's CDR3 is CASSSPGLRISYEQYF. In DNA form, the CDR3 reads TGTGCCAGCAGCTCGCCGGGACTCCGGATCTCCTACGAGCAGTACTTC. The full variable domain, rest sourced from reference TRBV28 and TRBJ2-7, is DVKVTQSSRYLVKRTGEKVFLECVQDMDHENMFWYRQDPGLGLRLIYFSYDVKMKEKGDIPEGYSVSREKKERFSLILESASTNQTSMYLCASSSPGLRISYEQYFGPGTRLTVT.

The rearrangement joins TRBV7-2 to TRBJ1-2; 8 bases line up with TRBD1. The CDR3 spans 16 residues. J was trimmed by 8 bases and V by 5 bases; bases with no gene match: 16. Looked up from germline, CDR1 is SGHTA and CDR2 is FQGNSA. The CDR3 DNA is TGTGCCAGCAGCAGACAGACAGGGGCGGCTGGCACAGGCTACACCTTC. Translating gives CASSRQTGAAGTGYTF.

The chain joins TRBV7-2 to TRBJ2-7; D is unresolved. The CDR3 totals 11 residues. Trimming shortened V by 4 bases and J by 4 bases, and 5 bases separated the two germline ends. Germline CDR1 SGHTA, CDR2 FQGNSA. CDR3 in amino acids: CASSSAYEQYF. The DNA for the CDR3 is TGTGCCAGCAGCTCCGCATACGAGCAGTACTTC. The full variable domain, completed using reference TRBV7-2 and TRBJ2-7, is GAGVSQSPSNKVTEKGKDVELRCDPISGHTALYWYRQSLGQGLEFLIYFQGNSAPDKSGLPSDRFSAERTGGSVSTLTIQRTQQEDSAVYLCASSSAYEQYFGPGTRLTVT.

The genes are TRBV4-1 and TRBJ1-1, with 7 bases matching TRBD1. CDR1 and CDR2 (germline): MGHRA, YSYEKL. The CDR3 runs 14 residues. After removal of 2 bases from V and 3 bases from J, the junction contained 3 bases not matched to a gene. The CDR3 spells CASSQQGGDTEAFF. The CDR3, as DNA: TGCGCCAGCAGCCAACAGGGGGGGGACACTGAAGCTTTCTTT.

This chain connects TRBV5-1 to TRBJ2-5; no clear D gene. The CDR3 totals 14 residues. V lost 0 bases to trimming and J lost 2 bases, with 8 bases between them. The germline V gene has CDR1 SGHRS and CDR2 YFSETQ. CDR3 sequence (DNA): TGCGCCAGCAGCTTGGGCACGGTTCAAGAGACCCAGTACTTC. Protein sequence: CASSLGTVQETQYF.

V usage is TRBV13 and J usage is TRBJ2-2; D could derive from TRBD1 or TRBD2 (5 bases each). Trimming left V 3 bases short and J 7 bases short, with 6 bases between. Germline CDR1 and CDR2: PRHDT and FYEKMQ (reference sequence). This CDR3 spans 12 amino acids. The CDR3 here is CASSLRGGELFF. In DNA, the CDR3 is TGTGCCAGCAGCTTGAGGGGCGGGGAGCTGTTTTTT.

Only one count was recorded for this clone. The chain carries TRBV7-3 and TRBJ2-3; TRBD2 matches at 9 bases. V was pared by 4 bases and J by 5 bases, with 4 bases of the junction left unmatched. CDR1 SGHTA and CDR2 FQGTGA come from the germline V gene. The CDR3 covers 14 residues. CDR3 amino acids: CASSSAGGGDTQYF. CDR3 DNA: TGTGCCAGCAGCTCGGCGGGAGGGGGAGATACGCAGTATTTT.

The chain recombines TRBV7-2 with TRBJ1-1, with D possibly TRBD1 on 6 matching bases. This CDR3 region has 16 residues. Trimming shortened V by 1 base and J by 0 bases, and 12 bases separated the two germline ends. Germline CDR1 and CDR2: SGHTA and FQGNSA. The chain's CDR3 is CASSLGPTGMNTEAFF. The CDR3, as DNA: TGTGCCAGCAGCTTAGGACCGACAGGCATGAACACTGAAGCTTTCTTT. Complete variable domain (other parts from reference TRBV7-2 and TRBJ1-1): GAGVSQSPSNKVTEKGKDVELRCDPISGHTALYWYRQSLGQGLEFLIYFQGNSAPDKSGLPSDRFSAERTGGSVSTLTIQRTQQEDSAVYLCASSLGPTGMNTEAFFGQGTRLTVV.

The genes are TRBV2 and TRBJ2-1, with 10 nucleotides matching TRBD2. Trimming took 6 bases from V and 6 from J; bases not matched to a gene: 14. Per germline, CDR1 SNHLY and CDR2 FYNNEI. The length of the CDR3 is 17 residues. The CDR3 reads CASRLAGLPKGPNEQFF. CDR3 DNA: TGTGCCAGCAGACTAGCGGGACTCCCTAAGGGCCCCAATGAGCAGTTCTTC. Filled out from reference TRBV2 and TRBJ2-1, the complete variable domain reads EPEVTQTPSHQVTQMGQEVILRCVPISNHLYFYWYRQILGQKVEFLVSFYNNEISEKSEIFDDQFSVERPDGSNFTLKIRSTKLEDSAMYFCASRLAGLPKGPNEQFFGPGTRLTVL.

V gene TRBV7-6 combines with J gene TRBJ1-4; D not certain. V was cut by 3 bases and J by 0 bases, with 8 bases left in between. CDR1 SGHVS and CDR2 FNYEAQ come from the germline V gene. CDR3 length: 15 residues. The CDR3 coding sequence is TGTGCCAGCAGCTTTCCGGTGCCAACTAATGAAAAACTGTTTTTT. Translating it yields CASSFPVPTNEKLFF.

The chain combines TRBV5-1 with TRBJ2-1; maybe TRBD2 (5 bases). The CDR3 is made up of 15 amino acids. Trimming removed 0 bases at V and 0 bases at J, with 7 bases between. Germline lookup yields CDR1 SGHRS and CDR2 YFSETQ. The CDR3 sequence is CASSLGGSSYNEQFF. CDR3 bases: TGCGCCAGCAGCTTGGGTGGGAGCTCCTACAATGAGCAGTTCTTC.

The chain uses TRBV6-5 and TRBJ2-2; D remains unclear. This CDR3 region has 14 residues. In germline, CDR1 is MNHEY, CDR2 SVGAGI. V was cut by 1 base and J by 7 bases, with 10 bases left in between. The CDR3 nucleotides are TGTGCCAGCAGTTACTATAGGGATAACGGGGAGCTGTTTTTT. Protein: CASSYYRDNGELFF.

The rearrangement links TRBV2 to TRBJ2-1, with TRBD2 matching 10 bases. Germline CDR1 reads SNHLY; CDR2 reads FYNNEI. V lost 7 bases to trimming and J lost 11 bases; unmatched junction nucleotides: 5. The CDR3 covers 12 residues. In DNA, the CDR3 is TGTGCCAGCAAACGACTAGCGGGCCAGCAGTTCTTC. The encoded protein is CASKRLAGQQFF.

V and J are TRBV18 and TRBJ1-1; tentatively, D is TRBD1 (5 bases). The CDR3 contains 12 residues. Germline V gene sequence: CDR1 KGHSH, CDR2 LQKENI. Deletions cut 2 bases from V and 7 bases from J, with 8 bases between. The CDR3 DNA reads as TGTGCCAGCTCACCAGATAGGGGTGAAGCTTTCTTT. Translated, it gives CASSPDRGEAFF.

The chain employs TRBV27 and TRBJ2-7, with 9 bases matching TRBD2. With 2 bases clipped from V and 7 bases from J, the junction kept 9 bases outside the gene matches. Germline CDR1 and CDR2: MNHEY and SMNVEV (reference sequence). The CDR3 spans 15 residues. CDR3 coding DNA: TGTGCCAGCAGTTTAAAGGGCGGGAGGGTCCAGGAGCAGTACTTC. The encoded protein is CASSLKGGRVQEQYF.